A single sample is the source of the 17 T cell receptor beta chains below, sequenced in a study of blood T cell repertoires in COVID-19. TCRdb keeps only in-frame clones here, not all; method: immunoSEQ multiplex PCR. The table has around 60,000 clones, nearly 90% seen once. Sequenced input: peripheral blood. These receptors all stem from a man between 65 and 85 years old with acute or convalescent COVID-19.

The chain links TRBV4-3 to TRBJ1-2; D may be TRBD1 (6 bases). The CDR3 sequence is 13 residues long. Germline lookup yields CDR1 LGHNA and CDR2 YSLEER. Deletions cut 0 bases from V and 10 bases from J, with 12 bases between. CDR3 protein: CASSQDHRAAYTF. CDR3 nucleotide sequence: TGCGCCAGCAGCCAAGATCACAGGGCCGCCTACACCTTC.

This chain links TRBV2 with TRBJ1-2; D uncertain. Deletions cut 7 bases from V and 7 bases from J, with 16 bases between. This CDR3 is 13 amino acids long. Germline V gives CDR1 SNHLY, CDR2 FYNNEI. Written as DNA, the CDR3 is TGTGCCAGCACTGGGGAGGCGGTATTTGGCTACACCTTC. As protein: CASTGEAVFGYTF.

V gene TRBV9 combines with J gene TRBJ2-3; 9 nucleotides match TRBD2. The length of the CDR3 is 15 residues. Looked up from germline, CDR1 is SGDLS and CDR2 is YYNGEE. Trimming at V came to 5 bases and at J to 1 base, leaving 5 bases not matched to a gene. DNA for the CDR3: TGTGCCAGCAGTGGCGGGGGGGCAGGCACAGATACGCAGTATTTT. Residues: CASSGGGAGTDTQYF.

The J gene is TRBJ1-4, the V gene TRBV4-1, with 7 nucleotides matching TRBD1. With 4 bases clipped from V and 4 bases from J, the junction kept 9 bases outside the gene matches. The CDR3 is 16 residues long. Germline CDR1 and CDR2: MGHRA and YSYEKL. The CDR3 is CASSLGQVLVNEKLFF. DNA for the CDR3: TGCGCCAGCAGCCTAGGACAGGTCCTGGTTAATGAAAAACTGTTTTTT.

This clone was seen just once. The chain uses TRBV29-1 and TRBJ2-5; possibly TRBD1 for D (5 bases). CDR3 size: 12 residues. Trimming stripped 2 bases from V and 5 bases from J, with 9 bases between. CDR1 is SQVTM, CDR2 ANQGSEA, per germline. CDR3 DNA: TGCAGCGTTGAACAGGGCAGCGAGACCCAGTACTTC. Translating gives CSVEQGSETQYF.

The rearrangement joins TRBV5-1 to TRBJ2-1, with D possibly matching TRBD1 (5 bases). The CDR3 runs to 15 residues. Per the germline V gene, CDR1 is SGHRS and CDR2 is YFSETQ. Trimming shortened V by 1 base and J by 3 bases, and 11 bases separated the two germline ends. The CDR3 loop reads CASSLLRANYNEQFF. The CDR3 nucleotides are TGCGCCAGCAGCTTGCTCAGGGCCAACTACAATGAGCAGTTCTTC.

V and J are TRBV24-1 and TRBJ2-3, with D perhaps matching TRBD1 (6 bases). The germline V gene encodes CDR1 KGHDR and CDR2 SFDVKD. Trimming took off 4 bases at V and 7 bases at J, with 20 bases between the two ends. This CDR3 has 16 amino acids. The CDR3 sequence: CATSEPTGYGRNTQYF. The CDR3 bases are TGTGCCACCAGTGAACCAACAGGGTATGGTAGGAATACGCAGTATTTT.

This sequence joins TRBV7-2 and TRBJ2-5; 8 bases match TRBD2. CDR3 length: 14 residues. CDR1 is SGHTA, CDR2 FQGNSA, per germline. Germline trimming cut 5 bases from V and 5 bases from J; bases unmatched to any gene: 7. The chain's CDR3 is CASSAQRGMETQYF. Written as DNA, the CDR3 is TGTGCCAGCAGCGCTCAGCGGGGGATGGAGACCCAGTACTTC.

This clone was detected once. This sequence joins TRBV11-3 and TRBJ2-1; TRBD2 agrees at 8 bases. In germline, CDR1 is SGHNT, CDR2 YENEEA. The CDR3 runs 15 residues. V lost 3 bases to trimming and J lost 1 base; unmatched junction nucleotides: 2. The CDR3 sequence is CASSFRGGSYNEQFF. The CDR3 bases are TGTGCCAGCAGCTTCCGCGGGGGGTCCTACAATGAGCAGTTCTTC.

The CDR3 region is CASSRFGDYNEQFF. The CDR3 coding sequence is TGTGCCAGCAGTCGGTTCGGAGACTACAATGAGCAGTTCTTC. This chain uses TRBV7-9 with TRBJ2-1; D is unresolved. Per germline, CDR1 SEHNR and CDR2 FQNEAQ (reference sequence). Trimming took 6 bases from V and 3 from J, leaving 12 bases between them. This CDR3 is built from 14 residues.

The chain couples TRBV4-3 to TRBJ1-2; no firm D call. The germline CDR1 and CDR2 sequences are LGHNA and YSLEER. V dropped 0 bases and J dropped 5 bases, with 10 bases sitting between them. There are 14 residues in the CDR3. CDR3 bases: TGCGCCAGCAGCCAAGAGGTGCGATCGTATGGCTACACCTTC. Translation gives CASSQEVRSYGYTF.

The chain joins TRBV3-1 (or the pseudogene TRBV3-2) to TRBJ2-1; D not resolved. Germline V gives CDR1 LGHDT, CDR2 YNNKEL (reference sequence). Trimming removed 3 bases from V and 9 bases from J, with 9 bases in between. CDR3 length equals 12 residues. Here the CDR3 DNA reads TGTGCCAGCAGCCATCTGGCTCGTGAGCAGTTCTTC. Translation gives CASSHLAREQFF.

This chain uses TRBV6-2 or TRBV6-3 with TRBJ2-5; a weak D match, TRBD1 (6 bases). V shed 3 bases and J shed 4 bases, with 9 bases lying between them. Germline V gene lookup returns CDR1 MNHEY and CDR2 SVGEGT. CDR3 length: 13 residues. This CDR3 reads CASSYTGLETQYF. CDR3 in DNA: TGTGCCAGCAGTTATACAGGGTTAGAGACCCAGTACTTC.

This clone turned up a few times. J is TRBJ2-2 and V is TRBV7-9; 9 bases fit TRBD2. The CDR3 has 15 amino acids. The germline CDR1 and CDR2 sequences are SEHNR and FQNEAQ (reference sequence). V trimming: 1 base; J trimming: 6 bases; junction bases outside the gene matches: 3. The CDR3 coding sequence is TGTGCCAGCAGCTTAGTGGGACTAGCCTCCGGGGAGCTGTTTTTT. Translated, it gives CASSLVGLASGELFF.

The chain couples TRBV5-8 to TRBJ2-3; 7 bases are a match to TRBD2. The CDR3 covers 17 residues. The germline CDR1 and CDR2 sequences are SGHTS and YDEGEE. Trimming at V came to 3 bases and at J to 4 bases, leaving 14 bases not matched to a gene. The CDR3 DNA is TGTGCCAGCAGCTCCGGAGTAGCGGGTTTGGGGGCAGATACGCAGTATTTT. This translates into CASSSGVAGLGADTQYF.

This sequence joins TRBV7-8 and TRBJ1-4; a weak D match, TRBD1 (5 bases). Germline V gives CDR1 SGHVS, CDR2 FQNEAQ. The CDR3 covers 17 residues. V shed 0 bases and J shed 4 bases, with 15 bases lying between them. The CDR3 DNA follows: TGTGCCAGCAGCTTAGCTGGGGGAGGAGGTGGTAATGAAAAACTGTTTTTT. Protein: CASSLAGGGGGNEKLFF.

The chain is built from TRBV6-1 and TRBJ1-2, with D possibly matching TRBD1 (5 bases). Trimming took 1 base from V and 4 from J, leaving 13 bases between them. Germline values: CDR1 MNHNS, CDR2 SASEGT. The CDR3 spans 15 residues. This CDR3 reads CASSEVAGSGYGYTF. Here the CDR3 DNA reads TGTGCCAGCAGTGAAGTGGCAGGGTCGGGCTATGGCTACACCTTC.